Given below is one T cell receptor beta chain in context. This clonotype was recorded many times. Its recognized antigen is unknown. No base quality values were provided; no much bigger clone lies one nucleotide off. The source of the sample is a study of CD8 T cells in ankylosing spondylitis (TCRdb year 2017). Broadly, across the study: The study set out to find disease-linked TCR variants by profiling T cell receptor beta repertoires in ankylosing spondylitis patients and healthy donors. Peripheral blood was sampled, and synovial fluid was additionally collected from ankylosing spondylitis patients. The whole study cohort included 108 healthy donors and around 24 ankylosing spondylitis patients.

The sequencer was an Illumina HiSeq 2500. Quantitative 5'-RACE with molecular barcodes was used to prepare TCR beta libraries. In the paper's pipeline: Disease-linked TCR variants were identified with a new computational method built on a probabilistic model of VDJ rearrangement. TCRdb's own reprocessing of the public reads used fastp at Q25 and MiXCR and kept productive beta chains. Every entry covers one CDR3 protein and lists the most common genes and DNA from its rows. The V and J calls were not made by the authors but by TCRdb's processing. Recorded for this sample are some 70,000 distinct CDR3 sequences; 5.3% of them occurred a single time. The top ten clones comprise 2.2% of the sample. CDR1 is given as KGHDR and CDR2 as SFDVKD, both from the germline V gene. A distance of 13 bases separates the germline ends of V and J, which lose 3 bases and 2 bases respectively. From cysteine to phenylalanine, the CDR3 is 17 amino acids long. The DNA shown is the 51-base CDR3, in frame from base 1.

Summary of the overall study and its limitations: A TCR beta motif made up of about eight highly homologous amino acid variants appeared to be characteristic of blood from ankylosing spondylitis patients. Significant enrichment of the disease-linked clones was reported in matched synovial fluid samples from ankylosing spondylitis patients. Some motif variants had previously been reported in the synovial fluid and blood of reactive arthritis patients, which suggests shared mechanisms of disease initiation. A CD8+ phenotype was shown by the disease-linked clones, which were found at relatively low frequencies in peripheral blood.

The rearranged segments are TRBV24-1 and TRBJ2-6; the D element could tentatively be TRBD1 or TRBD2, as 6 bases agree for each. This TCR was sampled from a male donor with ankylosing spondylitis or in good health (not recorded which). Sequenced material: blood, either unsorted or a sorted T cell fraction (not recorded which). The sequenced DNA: TGTGCCACCAGTGATGCCGACGGGGGCCCTGGGGCCAACGTCCTGACTTTC. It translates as CATSDADGGPGANVLTF.